Below, one T cell receptor (beta chain) is given with its context. Its antigen remains unknown. V shed 6 bases and J shed 1 base, with 15 bases lying between them. Germline CDR1 and CDR2: SNHLY and FYNNEI. This CDR3 is 16 amino acids long. Treatment reported: some 20 received Ad26.COV2.S at low or high dose, single or two shots; roughly five received placebo; per-sample allocation not given. Specimen acquisition occurred on day 63 following the initial vaccine or placebo injection. The sample came from a Boston adult aged 18-55 years. The sample belongs to a study of Ad26.COV2.S vaccination and SARS-CoV-2 variants. In the study overall: Participants got Ad26.COV2.S intramuscularly, once or twice 56 days apart. Findings and caveats of the study: Analytic work on TCR breadth and depth might have understated the full extent of total T cell responses. Considerable breadth of spike-specific CD8+ and CD4+ T cell responses has reportedly been documented following vaccination.

Clones were sequenced by immunoSEQ multiplex PCR, and TCRdb holds only the in-frame ones, with some missing. The profile shows roughly 320,000 clones, about 86% of them singletons. The TCR originated in a person aged 18-60 years who received the Ad26.COV2.S COVID-19 vaccine or a placebo. The sequencing used peripheral blood, collected in a trial of Ad26.COV2.S vaccine versus placebo. The chain recombines TRBV2 with TRBJ1-4, with D possibly being TRBD1 (5 bases). In DNA, the CDR3 is TGTGCCAGCAGATCCATACGGGGGATAACTAATGAAAAACTGTTTTTT. Encoded protein: CASRSIRGITNEKLFF.